The 21 T cell receptor beta chains below were found in one sample sequenced in a study of T-cell memory formation after mild COVID-19. One entry per CDR3 protein, called by TCRdb with MiXCR from the 5' RACE reads. Of some 300,000 distinct CDR3 sequences in the sample, just under 20% are singletons; the top ten hold 20% to 25%. What was sequenced was PBMCs or a T cell subset sorted from them (not recorded which). The receptors come from a man between 18 and 29 years old who had mild COVID-19 (a few samples of this study predate the infection). Cell type and time point are not known.

This clonotype occurred a few times. The V and J genes are TRBV4-1 and TRBJ2-3; TRBD2 matches at 7 bases. With 0 bases clipped from V and 3 bases from J, the junction kept 3 bases outside the gene matches. This CDR3 comprises 15 residues. CDR1 is MGHRA and CDR2 is YSYEKL in the germline V gene. The CDR3 loop reads CASSQEKAGTDTQYF. CDR3 nucleotides: TGCGCCAGCAGCCAAGAGAAAGCGGGGACAGATACGCAGTATTTT.

This sequence joins TRBV12-3 or TRBV12-4 and TRBJ1-1; TRBD1 aligns across 7 bases. V lost 1 base to trimming and J lost 3 bases; unmatched junction nucleotides: 2. This CDR3 is 14 amino acids long. CDR3 nucleotide sequence: TGTGCCAGCAGTTTAGAGGGGGCGCACACTGAAGCTTTCTTT. Amino acids: CASSLEGAHTEAFF.

The chain couples TRBV27 to TRBJ2-1, with a weak D call TRBD2 (6 bases). Germline V lookup: CDR1 MNHEY, CDR2 SMNVEV (reference sequence). This CDR3 is built from 16 residues. Deletions cut 3 bases from V and 1 base from J, with 13 bases between. CDR3 coding DNA: TGTGCCAGCAGTTTCTTCGGCGCGGGATCCTACAATGAGCAGTTCTTC. It codes for CASSFFGAGSYNEQFF.

This clonotype was counted a few times. The chain recombines TRBV4-2 with TRBJ2-1; unclear D gene. This CDR3 region has 13 residues. Trimming stripped 0 bases from V and 10 bases from J, with 10 bases between. In germline, CDR1 is LGHNA, CDR2 YNFKEQ. The CDR3 protein is CASSQDLGREQFF. The CDR3 region has the DNA TGTGCCAGCAGCCAAGATCTGGGCAGGGAGCAGTTCTTC.

The chain combines TRBV7-9 with TRBJ1-1, with TRBD1 as a possible D gene (5 bases). Trimming took 6 bases from V and 6 from J, leaving 17 bases between them. Germline-derived CDR1 and CDR2 are SEHNR and FQNEAQ (reference sequence). The length of the CDR3 is 14 residues. The CDR3 sequence: CASRPDGGRAEAFF. DNA of the CDR3: TGTGCCAGCAGGCCCGACGGGGGACGTGCTGAAGCTTTCTTT.

The J gene is TRBJ2-7, the V gene TRBV2, with a weak D call TRBD1 (5 bases). Per the germline V gene, CDR1 is SNHLY and CDR2 is FYNNEI. Trimming left V 6 bases short and J 5 bases short, with 14 bases between. The CDR3 loop spans 13 amino acids. Written as DNA, the CDR3 is TGTGCCAGCAGGGGCAGGGAATTCAACGAGCAGTACTTC. Amino acids: CASRGREFNEQYF.

This clonotype was detected a few times. The rearrangement uses TRBV7-9 and TRBJ2-5; D may be TRBD2 (7 bases). Germline loops: CDR1 SEHNR, CDR2 FQNEAQ (reference sequence). Trimming removed 5 bases from V and 5 bases from J, with 12 bases in between. This CDR3 has 13 residues. CDR3 amino acids: CASSEGGVETQYF. DNA of the CDR3: TGTGCCAGCAGCGAAGGGGGGGTCGAGACCCAGTACTTC.

This clonotype was seen more than once but under ten times. The chain joins TRBV4-2 to TRBJ2-4, with D tentatively TRBD1 (6 bases). Trimming removed 0 bases from V and 7 bases from J, with 7 bases in between. The CDR3 covers 13 residues. Germline-derived CDR1 and CDR2 are LGHNA and YNFKEQ. The CDR3 sequence is CASSQDGGNIQYF. CDR3 nucleotides: TGTGCCAGCAGCCAAGATGGGGGCAACATTCAGTACTTC.

This clonotype has more than one count but fewer than ten. V is TRBV19 and J is TRBJ1-1, with a possible D match to TRBD1 (6 bases). The V end was cut by 3 bases, the J end by 6 bases, with 17 bases between. The CDR3 has 15 amino acids. From germline, CDR1 is LNHDA and CDR2 SQIVND (reference sequence). The CDR3 DNA sequence: TGTGCCAGTAGTATTACCCACACAGGGACCGCTGAAGCTTTCTTT. Translated, it gives CASSITHTGTAEAFF.

This clonotype appeared a few times. The chain links TRBV19 to TRBJ2-5; D is possibly TRBD2 (6 bases). V gave up 4 bases and J gave up 5 bases, with 17 bases separating them. CDR3 length: 15 residues. Per germline, CDR1 LNHDA and CDR2 SQIVND (reference sequence). CDR3 residues: CASSKAQGGGETQYF. The CDR3 region has the DNA TGTGCCAGTAGTAAGGCGCAGGGCGGAGGGGAGACCCAGTACTTC.

This clonotype has just a few counts. The V and J genes are TRBV25-1 and TRBJ2-5; D is unclear. CDR1 MGHDK and CDR2 SYGVNS come from the germline V gene. Trimming shortened V by 6 bases and J by 1 base, and 9 bases separated the two germline ends. This CDR3 region has 13 residues. CDR3 region: CASRGWVQETQYF. Here the CDR3 DNA reads TGTGCCAGCAGGGGGTGGGTCCAAGAGACCCAGTACTTC.

Many counts were recorded for this clonotype. The chain employs TRBV2 and TRBJ1-3; no clear D. CDR1 and CDR2 (germline): SNHLY, FYNNEI. V lost 1 base and J lost 0, with 1 base in between. The CDR3 contains 13 residues. The CDR3 here is CASSEGSGNTIYF. The CDR3 nucleotides read TGTGCCAGCAGTGAAGGCTCTGGAAACACCATATATTTT.

The chain employs TRBV6-6 and TRBJ1-2, with no clear D. The CDR3 covers 13 residues. The germline V and J ends were trimmed by 1 base and 8 bases, with 11 bases remaining between them. From germline, CDR1 is MNHNY and CDR2 SVGAGI (reference sequence). CDR3 in amino acids: CASSYLGPEGYTF. Here the CDR3 DNA reads TGTGCCAGCAGTTACTTGGGCCCAGAGGGCTACACCTTC.

This clonotype was picked up many times. The rearrangement joins TRBV9 to TRBJ1-2; 7 bases are shared with TRBD1. Germline assignment: CDR1 SGDLS and CDR2 YYNGEE. J was trimmed by 7 bases and V by 3 bases; bases with no gene match: 6. CDR3 size: 13 residues. The CDR3 nucleotides read TGTGCCAGCAGCGCTACAGGGGAGGTTGGCTACACCTTC. As protein: CASSATGEVGYTF.

The V and J genes are TRBV4-2 and TRBJ2-1; TRBD1 or TRBD2 may be the D gene (5 bases each). The CDR3 is made up of 15 amino acids. Trimming shortened V by 3 bases and J by 3 bases, and 12 bases separated the two germline ends. The germline gives CDR1 LGHNA, CDR2 YNFKEQ. CDR3 sequence (DNA): TGTGCCAGCAGCCATGCCGGGACCCGCTACAATGAGCAGTTCTTC. As protein: CASSHAGTRYNEQFF.

This chain joins TRBV6-2 or TRBV6-3 and TRBJ2-3, with D possibly TRBD2 on 6 matching bases. This CDR3 has 14 amino acids. Germline V CDR1 and CDR2: MNHEY, SVGEGT. V lost 6 bases and J 3 bases, leaving 13 bases between the germline ends. The CDR3 coding sequence is TGTGCCAGCAGACGACTAGTCGCTACAGATACGCAGTATTTT. It is translated as CASRRLVATDTQYF.

In its sample, this clonotype was seen a few times. The rearrangement uses TRBV3-1 and TRBJ1-5; D unresolved. The V and J ends lost 4 bases and 0 bases respectively, with 7 bases between them. This CDR3 spans 14 amino acids. Germline values: CDR1 LGHDT, CDR2 YNNKEL (reference sequence). Here the CDR3 DNA reads TGTGCCAGCAGCCTCTCTAGTAGCAATCAGCCCCAGCATTTT. Its translation is CASSLSSSNQPQHF.

In this sample, this clonotype turned up a few times. Here the CDR3 DNA reads TGTGCCAGCAGCTTAGAGCGGGGGAGCACAGATACGCAGTATTTT. Encoded protein: CASSLERGSTDTQYF. The rearrangement links TRBV7-9 to TRBJ2-3; 8 positions match TRBD2. The CDR3 runs 15 residues. The germline V gene has CDR1 SEHNR and CDR2 FQNEAQ (reference sequence). The J segment lost 0 bases and the V segment lost 1 base, leaving 0 bases of the junction unmatched.

In its sample, this clonotype was seen a few times. The chain is built from TRBV5-1 and TRBJ2-7; perhaps TRBD1 as D (5 bases). The V end was cut by 0 bases, the J end by 5 bases, with 15 bases between. Per the germline V gene, CDR1 is SGHRS and CDR2 is YFSETQ. This CDR3 spans 15 amino acids. The CDR3 sequence is CASSLVLGRPDEQYF. DNA for the CDR3: TGCGCCAGCAGCTTGGTCCTGGGGCGCCCGGACGAGCAGTACTTC.

This clonotype was counted a few times. V gene TRBV7-2 combines with J gene TRBJ2-7; no firm D call. Deletions cut 7 bases from V and 3 bases from J, with 22 bases between. Germline loops: CDR1 SGHTA, CDR2 FQGNSA. The length of the CDR3 is 16 residues. The CDR3 DNA reads TGTGCCAGCAAACCCCTGCCGGCGACGACCTTCTACGAGCAGTACTTC. It specifies CASKPLPATTFYEQYF. The full variable domain, rest sourced from reference TRBV7-2 and TRBJ2-7, is GAGVSQSPSNKVTEKGKDVELRCDPISGHTALYWYRQSLGQGLEFLIYFQGNSAPDKSGLPSDRFSAERTGGSVSTLTIQRTQQEDSAVYLCASKPLPATTFYEQYFGPGTRLTVT.

The gene calls are TRBV4-1 and TRBJ2-7, with 10 nucleotides matching TRBD1. The CDR3 contains 13 residues. V trimming: 4 bases; J trimming: 9 bases; junction bases outside the gene matches: 6. The germline CDR1 and CDR2 sequences are MGHRA and YSYEKL. The CDR3: CASSPGQGSSQYF. Here the CDR3 DNA reads TGCGCCAGCAGCCCGGGACAGGGGAGTTCGCAGTACTTC.